These 14 T cell receptor beta chains share one sample of origin, sequenced in a study of CD8 T cells in Susac syndrome. A quantity of about 0.45 to 1 ug RNA underwent reverse transcription using random hexamers. TCRdb re-analysed the immunoSEQ multiplex PCR reads in MiXCR, keeping a single row per CDR3 protein. The sample yields about 110,000 distinct CDR3 sequences, approximately 96% seen once. The sequenced sample consisted of CD4+ T cells from PBMCs. The receptors originated from a human donor in good health.

The chain links TRBV30 to TRBJ1-3; D uncertain. From germline, CDR1 is GTSNPN and CDR2 SVGIG (reference sequence). CDR3 length: 14 amino acids. V was pared by 3 bases and J by 3 bases, with 12 bases between. In DNA form, the CDR3 reads TGTGCCTGGAGCCTATCTTCCTTTGGAAACACCATATATTTT. It yields the protein CAWSLSSFGNTIYF.

The V call is TRBV5-1, the J call TRBJ1-1, with D unresolved. The CDR3 spans 14 residues. Trimming stripped 1 base from V and 7 bases from J, with 14 bases between. In germline, CDR1 is SGHRS, CDR2 YFSETQ. In DNA form, the CDR3 reads TGCGCCAGCAGCTTGATACCCTCCTCGGGTGAAGCTTTCTTT. Translation: CASSLIPSSGEAFF.

This clonotype was seen just once. The V call is TRBV2, the J call TRBJ2-5; 7 bases are a match to TRBD2. The ends lost 3 bases at V and 0 bases at J; junction bases unmatched: 1. This CDR3 contains 14 residues. CDR1 and CDR2 (germline): SNHLY, FYNNEI. In nucleotides, the CDR3 is TGTGCCAGCAGTGAGGGGGGGTACCAAGAGACCCAGTACTTC. This encodes CASSEGGYQETQYF. Variable domain in full (rest from reference TRBV2 and TRBJ2-5): EPEVTQTPSHQVTQMGQEVILRCVPISNHLYFYWYRQILGQKVEFLVSFYNNEISEKSEIFDDQFSVERPDGSNFTLKIRSTKLEDSAMYFCASSEGGYQETQYFGPGTRLLVL.

V usage is TRBV2 and J usage is TRBJ1-1, with TRBD1 matching 9 bases. The CDR3 has 15 residues. V shed 6 bases and J 1 base; nucleotides not matched to a gene: 6. Per the germline V gene, CDR1 is SNHLY and CDR2 is FYNNEI. CDR3 coding DNA: TGTGCCAGCAGCCTACAGGGGGCTACGAACACTGAAGCTTTCTTT. Translated, it gives CASSLQGATNTEAFF.

The chain is built from TRBV6-2 or TRBV6-3 and TRBJ1-1, with D perhaps TRBD1 (5 bases). V was shortened by 2 bases and J by 3 bases, with 13 bases between the two germline ends. Germline lookup yields CDR1 MNHEY and CDR2 SVGEGT. The CDR3 has 15 residues. DNA of the CDR3: TGTGCCAGCAGTTACCCGGGGGTAGGGGACACTGAAGCTTTCTTT. Its protein product is CASSYPGVGDTEAFF.

The chain recombines TRBV4-2 with TRBJ1-5, with 7 bases that match TRBD1. The CDR3 sequence is 15 residues long. The V and J ends lost 0 bases and 5 bases, in that order; junction bases with no gene match: 4. The germline V gene has CDR1 LGHNA and CDR2 YNFKEQ. The CDR3 bases are TGTGCCAGCAGCCAAGATTCAGGGGGGGATCAGCCCCAGCATTTT. It is translated as CASSQDSGGDQPQHF.

The chain couples TRBV5-4 to TRBJ2-5; 10 bases are a match to TRBD2. The CDR3 loop spans 15 amino acids. Germline-derived CDR1 and CDR2 are SGHNT and YYREEE (reference sequence). With V trimmed by 4 bases and J by 2 bases, 5 bases remained unmatched. The CDR3 sequence: CASSLGLAAQETQYF. In DNA form, the CDR3 reads TGTGCCAGCAGCCTCGGACTAGCGGCACAAGAGACCCAGTACTTC.

This rearrangement joins TRBV4-1 to TRBJ1-4; TRBD1 matches at 7 bases. The CDR3 is 16 amino acids. The V gene's germline CDR1 is MGHRA and CDR2 YSYEKL. Trimming cost V 2 bases and J 8 bases; bases outside gene matches: 11. CDR3 protein: CASSQTVTGVDEKLFF. The CDR3 coding sequence is TGCGCCAGCAGCCAAACCGTTACAGGGGTCGACGAAAAACTGTTTTTT.

V is TRBV25-1 and J is TRBJ2-3, with D hard to call. This CDR3 contains 12 residues. Germline loops: CDR1 MGHDK, CDR2 SYGVNS. The V and J ends lost 3 bases and 6 bases respectively, with 7 bases between them. CDR3 coding DNA: TGTGCCAGCAGTGATTTTTCGGATACGCAGTATTTT. Translation gives CASSDFSDTQYF.

The genes are TRBV4-1 and TRBJ2-7; D is ambiguous. The CDR3 length is 9 residues. Trimming left V 9 bases short and J 4 bases short, with 4 bases between. Germline loops: CDR1 MGHRA, CDR2 YSYEKL. CDR3 amino acids: CARDYEQYF. DNA for the CDR3: TGCGCCAGAGATTACGAGCAGTACTTC.

The gene calls are TRBV18 and TRBJ2-5; TRBD1 aligns across 12 bases. Per the germline V gene, CDR1 is KGHSH and CDR2 is LQKENI. The junction had 7 bases not matched to a gene; V was cut back by 6 bases and J by 5 bases. The CDR3 sequence is 15 residues long. Here the CDR3 DNA reads TGTGCCAGCTCCCCCGGGACAGGGGGCCCCGAGACCCAGTACTTC. It translates to CASSPGTGGPETQYF.

The J gene is TRBJ2-7, the V gene TRBV7-8, with D maybe TRBD1 (5 bases). Trimming shortened V by 6 bases and J by 3 bases, and 12 bases separated the two germline ends. CDR3 length: 13 amino acids. Germline V gene lookup returns CDR1 SGHVS and CDR2 FQNEAQ. This CDR3 reads CASSLDTLYEQYF. The CDR3, as DNA: TGTGCCAGCAGTTTGGACACTCTCTACGAGCAGTACTTC.

CDR3 in amino acids: CASSRGLVAGNYYEQYF. CDR3 nucleotides: TGCGCCAGCAGCCGAGGGCTCGTGGCAGGGAATTACTACGAGCAGTACTTC. The chain links TRBV4-1 to TRBJ2-7, with D perhaps TRBD1 or TRBD2 (5 bases each). The V gene's germline CDR1 is MGHRA and CDR2 YSYEKL. V lost 4 bases, J lost 3 bases, and 22 bases lay in between. The CDR3 loop spans 17 amino acids.

CDR3 sequence (DNA): TGCGCCAGCAGGTCATGGACAACCTCCTACGAGCAGTACTTC. It translates to CASRSWTTSYEQYF. V and J are TRBV4-1 and TRBJ2-7; tentatively, D is TRBD1 (5 bases). V lost 6 bases, J lost 0 bases, and 12 bases lay in between. This CDR3 is 14 amino acids long. The germline gives CDR1 MGHRA, CDR2 YSYEKL.